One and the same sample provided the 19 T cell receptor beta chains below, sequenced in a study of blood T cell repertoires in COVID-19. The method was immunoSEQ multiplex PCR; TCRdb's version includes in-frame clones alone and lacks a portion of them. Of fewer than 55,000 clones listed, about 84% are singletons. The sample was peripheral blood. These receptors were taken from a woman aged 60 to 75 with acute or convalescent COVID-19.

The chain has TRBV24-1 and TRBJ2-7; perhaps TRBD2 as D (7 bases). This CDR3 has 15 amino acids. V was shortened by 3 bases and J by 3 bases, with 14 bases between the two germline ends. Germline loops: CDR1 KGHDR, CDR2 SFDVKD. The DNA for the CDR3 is TGTGCCACCAGTGATACCGAAGGGGGGGGCTACGAGCAGTACTTC. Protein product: CATSDTEGGGYEQYF.

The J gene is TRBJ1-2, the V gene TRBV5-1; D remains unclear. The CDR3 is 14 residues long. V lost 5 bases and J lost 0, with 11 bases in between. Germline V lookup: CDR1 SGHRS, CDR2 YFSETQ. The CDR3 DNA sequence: TGCGCCAGCAGTTTCCCACACCCTAACTATGGCTACACCTTC. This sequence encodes CASSFPHPNYGYTF.

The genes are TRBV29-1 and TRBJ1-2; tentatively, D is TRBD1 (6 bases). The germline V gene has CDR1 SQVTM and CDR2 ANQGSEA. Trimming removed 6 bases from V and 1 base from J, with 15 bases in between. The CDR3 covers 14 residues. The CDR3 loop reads CSVGGQQNNYGYTF. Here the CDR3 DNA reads TGCAGCGTAGGTGGACAGCAAAATAACTATGGCTACACCTTC. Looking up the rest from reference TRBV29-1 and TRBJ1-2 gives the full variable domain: SAVISQKPSRDICQRGTSLTIQCQVDSQVTMMFWYRQQPGQSLTLIATANQGSEATYESGFVIDKFPISRPNLTFSTLTVSNMSPEDSSIYLCSVGGQQNNYGYTFGSGTRLTVV.

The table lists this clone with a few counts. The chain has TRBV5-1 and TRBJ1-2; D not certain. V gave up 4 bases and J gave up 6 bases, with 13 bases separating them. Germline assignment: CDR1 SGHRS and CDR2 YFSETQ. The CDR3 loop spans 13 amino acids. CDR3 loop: CASSRQGRDGYTF. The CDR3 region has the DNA TGCGCCAGCAGCCGTCAAGGGAGGGATGGCTACACCTTC.

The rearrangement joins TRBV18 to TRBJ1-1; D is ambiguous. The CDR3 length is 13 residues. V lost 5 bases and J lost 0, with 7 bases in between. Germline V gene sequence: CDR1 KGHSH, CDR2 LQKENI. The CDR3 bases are TGTGCCAGCTCAGAGGGAATGAACACTGAAGCTTTCTTT. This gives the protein CASSEGMNTEAFF.

The CDR3 protein is CAWSRGQGNQPQHF. The CDR3 nucleotides read TGTGCCTGGAGTAGGGGACAGGGAAATCAGCCCCAGCATTTT. The chain joins TRBV30 to TRBJ1-5, with 9 bases aligning to TRBD1. CDR3 length equals 14 residues. V dropped 2 bases and J dropped 4; count of bases not matched to a gene: 3. Germline V gene lookup returns CDR1 GTSNPN and CDR2 SVGIG (reference sequence).

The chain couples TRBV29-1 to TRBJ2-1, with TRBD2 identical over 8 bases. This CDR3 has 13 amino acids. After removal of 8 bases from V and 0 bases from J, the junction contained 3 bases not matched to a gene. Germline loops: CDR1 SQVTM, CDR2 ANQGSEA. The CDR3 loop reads CSTAGASYNEQFF. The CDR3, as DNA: TGCAGCACAGCGGGAGCCTCCTACAATGAGCAGTTCTTC.

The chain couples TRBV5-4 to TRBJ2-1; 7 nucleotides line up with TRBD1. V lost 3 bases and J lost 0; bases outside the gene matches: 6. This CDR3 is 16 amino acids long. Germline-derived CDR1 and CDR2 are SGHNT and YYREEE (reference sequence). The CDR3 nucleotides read TGTGCCAGCAGCTCCGGGACAGAAAGCTCCTACAATGAGCAGTTCTTC. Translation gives CASSSGTESSYNEQFF.

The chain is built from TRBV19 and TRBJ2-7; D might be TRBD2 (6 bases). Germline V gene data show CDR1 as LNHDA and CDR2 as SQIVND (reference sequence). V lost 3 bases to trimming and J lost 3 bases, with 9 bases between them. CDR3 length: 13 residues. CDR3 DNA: TGTGCCAGTAGTATGGAGGGCCGCTACGAGCAGTACTTC. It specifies CASSMEGRYEQYF.

CDR3 amino acids: CASSRAVDRTTGELFF. The CDR3, as DNA: TGTGCCTCGTCAAGGGCCGTCGACAGAACCACCGGGGAGCTGTTTTTT. The chain joins TRBV2 to TRBJ2-2; tentative D call: TRBD1 (5 bases). The CDR3 covers 16 residues. V gave up 11 bases and J gave up 4 bases, with 23 bases separating them. Germline V gene sequence: CDR1 SNHLY, CDR2 FYNNEI.

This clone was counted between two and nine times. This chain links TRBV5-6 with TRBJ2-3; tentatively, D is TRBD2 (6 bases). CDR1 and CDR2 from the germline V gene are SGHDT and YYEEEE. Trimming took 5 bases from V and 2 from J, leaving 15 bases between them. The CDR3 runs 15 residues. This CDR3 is CASSRGTFLTDTQYF. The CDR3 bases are TGTGCCAGCAGTCGAGGGACTTTTCTCACAGATACGCAGTATTTT.

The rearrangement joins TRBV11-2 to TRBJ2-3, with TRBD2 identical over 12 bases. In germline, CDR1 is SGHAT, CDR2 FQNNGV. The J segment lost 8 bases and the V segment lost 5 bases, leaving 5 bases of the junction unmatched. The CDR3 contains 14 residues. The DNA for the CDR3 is TGTGCCAGCAGCGCTAGCGGGGGGGCCGGTACGCAGTATTTT. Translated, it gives CASSASGGAGTQYF.

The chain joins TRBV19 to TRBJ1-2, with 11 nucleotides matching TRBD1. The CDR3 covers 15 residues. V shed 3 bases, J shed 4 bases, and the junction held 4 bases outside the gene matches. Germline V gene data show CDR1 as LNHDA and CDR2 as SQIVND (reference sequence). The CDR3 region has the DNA TGTGCCAGTAGTATTGGAGGGACAGGGGGCTATGGCTACACCTTC. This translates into CASSIGGTGGYGYTF.

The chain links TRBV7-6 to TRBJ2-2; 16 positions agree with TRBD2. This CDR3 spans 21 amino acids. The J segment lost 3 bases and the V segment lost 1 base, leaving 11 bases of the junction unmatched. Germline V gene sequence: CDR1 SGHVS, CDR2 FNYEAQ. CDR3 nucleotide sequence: TGTGCCAGCAGCTTAGACCTCGCTGGGACTAGCGGGAGGGGGCACACCGGGGAGCTGTTTTTT. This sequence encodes CASSLDLAGTSGRGHTGELFF.

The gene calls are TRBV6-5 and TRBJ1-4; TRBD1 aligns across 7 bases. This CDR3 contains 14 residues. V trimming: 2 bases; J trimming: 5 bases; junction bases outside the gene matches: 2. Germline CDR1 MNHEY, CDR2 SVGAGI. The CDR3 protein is CASSYGTVNEKLFF. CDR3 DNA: TGTGCCAGCAGTTACGGGACAGTAAATGAAAAACTGTTTTTT.

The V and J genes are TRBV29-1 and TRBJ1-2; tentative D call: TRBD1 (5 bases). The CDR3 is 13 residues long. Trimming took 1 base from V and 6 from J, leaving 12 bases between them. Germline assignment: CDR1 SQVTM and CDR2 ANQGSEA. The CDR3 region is CSVEGGGTHGYTF. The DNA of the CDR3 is TGCAGCGTTGAAGGGGGGGGGACTCATGGCTACACCTTC.

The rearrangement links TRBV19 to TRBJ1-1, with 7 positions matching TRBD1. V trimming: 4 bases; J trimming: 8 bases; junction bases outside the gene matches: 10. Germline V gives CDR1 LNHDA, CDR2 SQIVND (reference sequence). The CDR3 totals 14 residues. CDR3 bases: TGTGCCAGTAGTAGAAGGGACAGACAAATGGAAGCTTTCTTT. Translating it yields CASSRRDRQMEAFF. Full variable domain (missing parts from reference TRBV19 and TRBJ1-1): DGGITQSPKYLFRKEGQNVTLSCEQNLNHDAMYWYRQDPGQGLRLIYYSQIVNDFQKGDIAEGYSVSREKKESFPLTVTSAQKNPTAFYLCASSRRDRQMEAFFGQGTRLTVV.

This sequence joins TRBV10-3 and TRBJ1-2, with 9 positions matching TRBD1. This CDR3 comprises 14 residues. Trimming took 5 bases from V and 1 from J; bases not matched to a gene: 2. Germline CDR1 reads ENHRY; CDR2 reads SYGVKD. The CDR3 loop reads CAISTGGDNYGYTF. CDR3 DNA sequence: TGTGCCATCAGTACAGGGGGCGATAACTATGGCTACACCTTC.

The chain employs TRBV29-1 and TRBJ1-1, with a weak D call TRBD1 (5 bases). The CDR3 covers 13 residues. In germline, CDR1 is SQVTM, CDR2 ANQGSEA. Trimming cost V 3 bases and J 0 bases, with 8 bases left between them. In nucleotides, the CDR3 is TGCAGCGTTGAGTTGGACATGAACACTGAAGCTTTCTTT. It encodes CSVELDMNTEAFF.